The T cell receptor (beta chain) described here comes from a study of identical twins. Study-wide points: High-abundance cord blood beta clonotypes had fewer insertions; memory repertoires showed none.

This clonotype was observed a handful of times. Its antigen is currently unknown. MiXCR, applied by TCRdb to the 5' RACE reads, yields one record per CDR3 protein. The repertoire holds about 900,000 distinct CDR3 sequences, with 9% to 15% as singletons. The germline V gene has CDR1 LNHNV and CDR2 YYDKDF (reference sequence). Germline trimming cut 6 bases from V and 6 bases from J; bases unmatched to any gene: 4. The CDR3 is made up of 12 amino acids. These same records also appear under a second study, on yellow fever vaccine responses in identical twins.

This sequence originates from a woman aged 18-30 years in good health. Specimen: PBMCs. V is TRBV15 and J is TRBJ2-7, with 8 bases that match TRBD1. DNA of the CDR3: TGTGCCACCAGTCGGACAGGGATCGAGCAGTACGTC. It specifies CATSRTGIEQYV.